Sequencing of this TCR beta chain was carried out in a study of cytomegalovirus exposure and HLA in healthy donors. Points from the study as a whole: V segments that were indistinguishable, TRBV6-2 and TRBV6-3 among them, were omitted from analysis. The study carried out a later analysis of TCR beta sequences. It associated around 17,000 of them with specific HLA alleles at a false discovery rate of 0.05. Three CMV-associated chains were confirmed in vitro to be specific for CMV antigens.

PCR employed 60 Vbeta and 13 Jbeta primers. As originally analysed: Later, an analysis found 80 million or so unique TCR beta chains, and 9.5 million to 12 million of these were shared. The table came from immunoSEQ multiplex PCR; TCRdb's copy has only in-frame clones and leaves some out. V, J and clone size derive from that table, while D and trimming were established from the DNA sequence. The sample records about 150,000 clones, roughly 77% being singletons. This clone was seen a handful of times. Its antigen is as yet unknown. Per germline, CDR1 MNHEY and CDR2 SMNVEV (reference sequence). The CDR3 has 17 amino acids. Trimming shortened V by 8 bases and J by 1 base, and 21 bases separated the two germline ends.

The rearrangement uses TRBV27 and TRBJ1-5, with unresolved D. The source of this sequence is a human donor in good health. What was sequenced was PBMCs. The CDR3 nucleotides are TGTGCCAGCGGCCGCCCCCGAGAGTCGCGGAGCAATCAGCCCCAGCATTTT. Amino acids: CASGRPRESRSNQPQHF.